A selection of T cell receptor beta chains follows, all from one sample in a study of breast tumors, draining lymph nodes, adjacent tissues. TCRdb reprocessed the multiplex PCR reads with MiXCR, giving one entry per CDR3 protein. The sample shows about 14,000 distinct CDR3 sequences, approximately 50% of them seen only once. Sequencing was done on a sample of tumor-adjacent breast tissue. Receptors were obtained from a female donor with breast cancer. Some clones in this sample may be carry-over from other donors' samples. Each CDR3 is given with its conserved first and last residue. The order of the fields is J gene, clone size, D gene, V gene, CDR3 DNA, CDR3 protein. The D gene is left open where the match is weak. Size is omitted from some rows. Given values are once, few, many or a class for expanded clones.

TRBJ1-6 | once | - | TRBV20-1 | TGCAGTGCTATGGGACCCGCTCTACGCTATAATTCATCCCTCCACTTT | CSAMGPALRYNSSLHF
TRBJ1-3 | many | - | TRBV6-5 | TGTGCCAGCAGTTACTCGAACAGGGTGGGGTCTGGAAACACCATATATTTT | CASSYSNRVGSGNTIYF
TRBJ2-1 | many | TRBD2 | TRBV5-5 | TGTGCCAGCAGCCGGAGGGAGGCGGGAGACGGTGAGCAGTTCTTC | CASSRREAGDGEQFF
TRBJ2-1 | many | - | TRBV29-1 | TGCAGCGTGGCTCGCGGGGCCGGGGGTGAGCAGTTCTTC | CSVARGAGGEQFF
TRBJ1-5 | - | TRBD1 | TRBV20-1 | TGCAGTGCTTCTGACCCCCGGGACAGGGATGGGAATCGGCCCCAGCATTTT | CSASDPRDRDGNRPQHF
TRBJ1-2 | - | - | TRBV2 | TGTGCCAGCAGCCCGCGGGTCTATGGCTACACCTTC | CASSPRVYGYTF
TRBJ1-2 | - | TRBD1 | TRBV2 | TGTGCCAGCAATGAACCGTGGCCAGGGGGGTATGGCTACACCTTC | CASNEPWPGGYGYTF
TRBJ2-1 | - | TRBD1 | TRBV9 | TGTGCCAGCAGCACGGGACAGTACAATGAGCAGTTCTTC | CASSTGQYNEQFF
TRBJ1-2 | many | - | TRBV18 | TGTGCCAGCTCACCCCGGCAGGGTGGATCCTATGGCTACACCTTC | CASSPRQGGSYGYTF
TRBJ2-1 | - | TRBD2 | TRBV5-6 | TGTGCCAGCAGCCATACTAGCGGGGGGGCAAATGAGCAGTTCTTC | CASSHTSGGANEQFF
TRBJ1-6 | - | - | TRBV7-6 | TGTGCCAGCAGCTTAAGGGCTCCCCTCCACTTT | CASSLRAPLHF
TRBJ2-1 | - | TRBD2 | TRBV7-3 | TGTGCCAGCAGCCGGCTTCGGACTAGCGGGAGAGACAATGAGCAGTTCTTC | CASSRLRTSGRDNEQFF
TRBJ2-7 | - | TRBD2 | TRBV20-1 | TGCAGTGCTAGATACTCAGCGGGGGCGATCTACGAGCAGTACTTC | CSARYSAGAIYEQYF
TRBJ2-4 | many | TRBD2 | TRBV28 | TGTGCCAGCAGAGAAACCGGGACTATCGAAAAGTACTTC | CASRETGTIEKYF
TRBJ2-2 | - | - | TRBV6-4 | TGTGCCAGCAGTAACGAAGGGAACACCGGGGAGCTGTTTTTT | CASSNEGNTGELFF
TRBJ2-7 | medium-sized | TRBD1 | TRBV18 | TGTGCCAGCTCACTATCGGACAGGCGTATCGAGCAGTACTTC | CASSLSDRRIEQYF
TRBJ1-2 | many | - | TRBV6-5 | TGTGCCAGCTCGACCACCCAGGGTGGCTACACCTTC | CASSTTQGGYTF
TRBJ2-2 | - | - | TRBV19 | TGTGCCAGTACCGATGCGAACACCGGGGAGCTGTTTTTT | CASTDANTGELFF
TRBJ2-1 | many | TRBD1 | TRBV20-1 | TGCAGTGCTAGAACCGGGACAGGACTTGCAGGGGAGCAGTTCTTC | CSARTGTGLAGEQFF
TRBJ2-2 | once | - | TRBV20-1 | TGCAGTGCTCTCCGGGGCAACACCGGGGAGCTGTTTTTT | CSALRGNTGELFF
TRBJ1-4 | once | - | TRBV25-1 | - | CASREACESLGAVLRAANEKLFF
TRBJ1-4 | - | TRBD1 | TRBV9 | TGTGCCAGCAGCGTAGAGGGGACAGCAACTAATGAAAAACTGTTTTTT | CASSVEGTATNEKLFF
TRBJ1-6 | - | TRBD1 | TRBV5-1 | TGCGCCAGCAGCTCAGGGACAGGTGGGAGCTCGCGGAATTCACCCCTCCACTTT | CASSSGTGGSSRNSPLHF
TRBJ1-2 | - | TRBD1 | TRBV12-3/TRBV12-4 | TGTGCCAGCAGTTTTCAGGGGGCTAACTATGGCTACACCTTC | CASSFQGANYGYTF
TRBJ2-7 | - | TRBD2 | TRBV20-1 | TGCAGTGCTGGGGGACGGGGGGGCCTTTCCGACGAGCAGTACTTT | CSAGGRGGLSDEQYF
TRBJ1-1 | many | TRBD1 | TRBV18 | TGTGCCAGCGTCCAGGGGGCGAGGACTGAAGCTTTCTTT | CASVQGARTEAFF
TRBJ1-3 | - | TRBD1 | TRBV20-1 | TGCAGTGCTAGTCCGGGACAGGGGTTTCGCTCTGGAAACACCATATATTTT | CSASPGQGFRSGNTIYF
TRBJ1-6 | - | TRBD1 | TRBV2 | TGTGCCAGCAGTGAAGCGCTTAGGACAGGACCCAATTCACCCCTCCACTTT | CASSEALRTGPNSPLHF
TRBJ1-5 | many | - | TRBV20-1 | TGCAGTGCTAGAGATTATCGGGGGGCCGAACGTAATCAGCCCCAGCATTTT | CSARDYRGAERNQPQHF
TRBJ2-1 | - | - | TRBV6-1 | TGTGCCAGCGGAGTAACCTACAATGAGCAGTTCTTC | CASGVTYNEQFF
TRBJ1-3 | once | - | TRBV19 | TGTGCCAGTACCCCGACAGGCTCCTCTGGAAACACCATATATTTT | CASTPTGSSGNTIYF
TRBJ1-2 | - | - | TRBV5-1 | TGCGCCAGCAGCTTTATTGGAGAAGGGTATGGCTACACCTTC | CASSFIGEGYGYTF
TRBJ2-7 | medium-sized | TRBD1 | TRBV5-1 | TGCGCCAGCAGCCCGGTGGGACAGTCCTTCTCCGAGCAGTACTTC | CASSPVGQSFSEQYF
TRBJ2-1 | - | TRBD1 | TRBV20-1 | TGCAGTGCTAGGGACAGGGGGGATGAGCAGTTCTTC | CSARDRGDEQFF
TRBJ2-1 | - | TRBD2 | TRBV6-4 | TGTGCCAGCAGTGGGCCCCATCATAGCGGGGGGGCCTCCAATGAGCAGTTCTTC | CASSGPHHSGGASNEQFF
TRBJ1-3 | - | - | TRBV5-1 | TGCGCCAGCAGCCCGGGAAAGAAGGCGGACGGAAACACCATATATTTT | CASSPGKKADGNTIYF
TRBJ1-1 | few | - | TRBV27 | TGTGCCAGCAGTAGAGGGGGTTCGAACACTGAAGCTTTCTTT | CASSRGGSNTEAFF
TRBJ2-7 | - | TRBD1 | TRBV5-1 | TGCGCCAGCAGTAGGGGACAGGGCAGCCACGAGCAGTACTTC | CASSRGQGSHEQYF
TRBJ1-3 | - | - | TRBV29-1 | TGCAGCGCGTCTAAGGGGGCTGGAAACACCATATATTTT | CSASKGAGNTIYF
TRBJ2-1 | once | TRBD2 | TRBV6-5 | TGTGCCAGCAGTCACTCGGCTAGCGGGACATACAATGAGCAGTTCTTC | CASSHSASGTYNEQFF
TRBJ2-7 | once | TRBD2 | TRBV19 | TGTGCCAGTAGTTCTAGAACCGGGACTAGCGGGAGGGACTACGAGCAGTACTTC | CASSSRTGTSGRDYEQYF
TRBJ2-3 | - | - | TRBV20-1 | TGCAGTGCTCCAACTCCGACTAGAAACACAGATACGCAGTATTTT | CSAPTPTRNTDTQYF
TRBJ2-5 | - | - | TRBV20-1 | TGCAGTGCACTAGACGGGACGTTGGGTGAGACCCAGTACTTC | CSALDGTLGETQYF
TRBJ1-6 | - | - | TRBV3-1 | TGTGCCAGCAGCCAAGGGGGCTGGAATAATTCACCCCTCCACTTT | CASSQGGWNNSPLHF
TRBJ2-5 | - | - | TRBV7-9 | TGTGCCAGCAGCCCGATGGGGGTCAGGGGACGGCAGGTTGGCCAGTACTTC | CASSPMGVRGRQVGQYF
TRBJ2-7 | - | TRBD1 | TRBV5-5 | TGTGCCAGCCACGGGACAGGGGGCTACGAGCAGTACTTC | CASHGTGGYEQYF
TRBJ2-3 | - | - | TRBV11-3 | TGTGCCAGCGGCCTCCGACAGGTTCCAGATACGCAGTATTTC | CASGLRQVPDTQYF
TRBJ2-1 | - | TRBD2 | TRBV7-3 | TGTGCCAGCAGCCCCACTGGACTAGCGGGGAATGAGCAGTTCTTC | CASSPTGLAGNEQFF
TRBJ2-1 | once | - | TRBV7-6 | - | CAHPEDSSFYICSARLADNEQFF
TRBJ1-2 | many | TRBD1 | TRBV6-5 | TGTGCCAGCAGTCCTCGACAGGGGGCGTTTGGCTACACCTTC | CASSPRQGAFGYTF
TRBJ1-2 | - | - | TRBV15 | TGTGCCACCAGCAGAGATGGCTACACCTTC | CATSRDGYTF
TRBJ2-1 | - | - | TRBV12-3/TRBV12-4 | TGTGCCAGCAGTTTAACTCCCAGAGAGCAGTTCTTC | CASSLTPREQFF
TRBJ1-4 | medium-sized | - | TRBV7-2 | TGTGCCAGCAGTCAGAACGGGGGAAATGAAAAACTGTTTTTT | CASSQNGGNEKLFF
TRBJ2-7 | - | TRBD1 | TRBV7-9 | TGTGCCAGCAGCTCCCTGGACGGGACAGGGCGGTACGAGCAGCACTTC | CASSSLDGTGRYEQHF
TRBJ1-2 | few | - | TRBV29-1 | TGCAGCGTCAAACCGGCAGTCATTAACTATGGCTACACCTTC | CSVKPAVINYGYTF
TRBJ2-1 | - | TRBD2 | TRBV7-9 | TGTGCCAGCAGCGGGGGGACTAGCGGGGAATACAATGAGCAGTTCTTC | CASSGGTSGEYNEQFF
TRBJ2-1 | - | TRBD2 | TRBV11-3 | TGTGCCAGCACCCCCCAACTAGCGGGGGCAGCCTACAATGAGCAGTTCTTC | CASTPQLAGAAYNEQFF
TRBJ2-2 | - | - | TRBV9 | TGTGCCAGCAGCGTCAACACCGGGGAGCTGTTTTTT | CASSVNTGELFF
TRBJ2-1 | - | TRBD1 | TRBV7-8 | TGTGCCAGCGAATCGGGACAGGGCTCCTACAATGAGCAGTTCTTC | CASESGQGSYNEQFF
TRBJ1-2 | medium-sized | TRBD1 | TRBV9 | TGTGCCAGCAGCGTAGGGACAGGGTACGGTGGCTACACCTTC | CASSVGTGYGGYTF